Presented here are 30 T cell receptor beta chains from one specimen sequenced in a study of monozygotic twins with inflammatory bowel disease. Following a re-call of the 5' RACE reads, TCRdb has one entry per CDR3 protein and lacks DNA. The sample table includes roughly 150,000 distinct CDR3 sequences. The sequenced sample was blood. The receptor set was obtained from a human donor with ulcerative colitis or Crohn's disease, or a healthy co-twin of an affected twin (not recorded which).

The CDR3 here is CSARLAGGLGNTIYF. The chain has TRBV20-1 and TRBJ1-3; TCRdb calls TRBD1, which cannot be checked without DNA. From germline, CDR1 is DFQATT and CDR2 SNEGSKA (reference sequence). The CDR3 loop spans 15 amino acids.

V gene TRBV20-1 combines with J gene TRBJ2-2; the D call from TCRdb, TRBD1, cannot be confirmed without DNA. The CDR3 contains 14 residues. CDR1 is DFQATT, CDR2 SNEGSKA, per germline (reference sequence). The CDR3 reads CSASRDKNTGELFF.

The V and J genes are TRBV2 and TRBJ2-3; TCRdb's D call, TRBD2, is unchecked because there is no DNA. This CDR3 spans 14 amino acids. Looked up from germline, CDR1 is SNHLY and CDR2 is FYNNEI. The CDR3 sequence: CASSGGRVSDTQYF.

The chain combines TRBV5-1 with TRBJ1-6. The V gene's germline CDR1 is SGHRS and CDR2 YFSETQ. The CDR3 covers 15 residues. The chain's CDR3 is CAGSLDAAYNSPLHF.

CDR3 sequence: CSARDDRNYGYTF. The chain employs TRBV20-1 and TRBJ1-2; TCRdb returns TRBD1, unconfirmable since there is no DNA. CDR1 is DFQATT and CDR2 is SNEGSKA in the germline V gene (reference sequence). The CDR3 covers 13 residues.

The rearrangement links TRBV20-1 to TRBJ2-1; the TRBD2 assignment by TCRdb is unverifiable without DNA. There are 17 residues in the CDR3. Germline values: CDR1 DFQATT, CDR2 SNEGSKA (reference sequence). CDR3 amino acids: CSAYTTSGNISYNEQFF.

The chain recombines TRBV7-8 with TRBJ1-6. The CDR3 length is 13 residues. The germline gives CDR1 SGHVS, CDR2 FQNEAQ. This chain's CDR3 is CASTFTENSPLHF.

The J gene is TRBJ2-1, the V gene TRBV20-1; the TCRdb D gene call, TRBD2, has no DNA to confirm it. This CDR3 contains 18 residues. The V gene's germline CDR1 is DFQATT and CDR2 SNEGSKA (reference sequence). This CDR3 reads CSARPGLAGDISYNEQFF.

The V gene is TRBV20-1, the J gene TRBJ1-1; the TRBD1 assignment by TCRdb is unverifiable without DNA. The CDR3 is 13 residues long. Germline assignment: CDR1 DFQATT and CDR2 SNEGSKA (reference sequence). CDR3: CSADPYPPFEAFF.

The rearrangement links TRBV27 to TRBJ2-3; TCRdb outputs TRBD1, but without DNA this stays unchecked. Germline CDR1 MNHEY, CDR2 SMNVEV (reference sequence). The CDR3 sequence is 15 residues long. The CDR3 region is CASSSLTGFADTQYF.

The chain links TRBV20-1 to TRBJ2-1. The CDR3 contains 15 residues. Germline V gene data show CDR1 as DFQATT and CDR2 as SNEGSKA (reference sequence). CDR3 sequence reads: CSARDRRASYNEQFF.

The gene calls are TRBV20-1 and TRBJ2-7; TCRdb's D call, TRBD1, is unchecked because there is no DNA. CDR1 DFQATT and CDR2 SNEGSKA come from the germline V gene (reference sequence). The CDR3 spans 17 residues. Here the CDR3 reads CSARGGRGRGFSYEQYF.

This chain joins TRBV20-1 and TRBJ2-1; TCRdb lists TRBD2, though no DNA is available to test this call. Looked up from germline, CDR1 is DFQATT and CDR2 is SNEGSKA (reference sequence). The CDR3 spans 16 residues. The CDR3 sequence: CSARNRGPGTNNEQFF.

This chain joins TRBV2 and TRBJ2-2; TCRdb lists TRBD1, though no DNA is available to test this call. The length of the CDR3 is 14 residues. Germline V lookup: CDR1 SNHLY, CDR2 FYNNEI. The CDR3: CASTRGQGTGELFF. The full variable domain, rest sourced from reference TRBV2 and TRBJ2-2, is EPEVTQTPSHQVTQMGQEVILRCVPISNHLYFYWYRQILGQKVEFLVSFYNNEISEKSEIFDDQFSVERPDGSNFTLKIRSTKLEDSAMYFCASTRGQGTGELFFGEGSRLTVL.

The chain is built from TRBV4-2 and TRBJ2-1. From germline, CDR1 is LGHNA and CDR2 YNFKEQ. The CDR3 sequence is 17 residues long. The CDR3 protein is CASSQDQIGSSYNEQFF.

The chain uses TRBV27 and TRBJ2-4. The CDR3 has 15 amino acids. The germline gives CDR1 MNHEY, CDR2 SMNVEV (reference sequence). CDR3 in amino acids: CASSFRLTDHNIQYF.

The chain links TRBV14 to TRBJ2-7; TCRdb lists TRBD2, though no DNA is available to test this call. The germline V gene has CDR1 SGHDN and CDR2 FVKESK. CDR3 size: 12 residues. The CDR3 here is CASSHWRGEQYF.

The chain joins TRBV4-3 to TRBJ1-5. Germline CDR1 reads LGHNA; CDR2 reads YSLEER. The CDR3 is 15 amino acids. The chain's CDR3 is CASSQDVGVNQPQHF.

The rearrangement joins TRBV15 to TRBJ2-1. This CDR3 contains 16 residues. The germline CDR1 and CDR2 sequences are LNHNV and YYDKDF (reference sequence). The CDR3: CATSRVYSQTYNEQFF.

The genes are TRBV10-3 and TRBJ2-7; TCRdb's D gene call, TRBD1, goes unchecked for lack of DNA. This CDR3 is 14 amino acids long. The germline V gene has CDR1 ENHRY and CDR2 SYGVKD. The CDR3 sequence is CAISETRGPYEQYF.

This rearrangement joins TRBV20-1 to TRBJ2-1; TCRdb names TRBD1, which stays unverified in the absence of DNA. CDR1 and CDR2 (germline): DFQATT, SNEGSKA (reference sequence). CDR3 length: 14 amino acids. The chain's CDR3 is CSLKGAISYNEQFF.

The chain has TRBV5-4 and TRBJ2-3; TCRdb outputs TRBD2, but without DNA this stays unchecked. Germline V gives CDR1 SGHNT, CDR2 YYREEE (reference sequence). The CDR3 spans 17 residues. The CDR3 region is CASSPGLAGASKDTQYF.

This chain joins TRBV11-3 and TRBJ2-7. CDR1 and CDR2 from the germline V gene are SGHNT and YENEEA. The CDR3 has 14 residues. CDR3 in amino acids: CASSLDSFAYEQYF.

CDR3 sequence reads: CASSLRISSGTSGGYTF. This rearrangement joins TRBV7-2 to TRBJ1-2. CDR1 and CDR2 (germline): SGHTA, FQGNSA. The CDR3 runs 17 residues.

The chain combines TRBV20-1 with TRBJ2-3. The CDR3 has 13 amino acids. CDR1 is DFQATT and CDR2 is SNEGSKA in the germline V gene (reference sequence). The CDR3 loop is CSAGDSSTDTQYF.

V and J are TRBV20-1 and TRBJ2-3; absent DNA, TCRdb's TRBD2 call cannot be checked. The length of the CDR3 is 15 residues. Germline V gives CDR1 DFQATT, CDR2 SNEGSKA (reference sequence). The CDR3 loop is CSAGLASGFTDTQYF.

This sequence joins TRBV7-9 and TRBJ2-1; TCRdb reports TRBD2, a call that lacks DNA to check it against. Germline V gene sequence: CDR1 SEHNR, CDR2 FQNEAQ (reference sequence). The CDR3 spans 15 residues. CDR3: CASSLRLAGDNEQFF. Using reference TRBV7-9 and TRBJ2-1 for the parts outside the CDR3, the full variable domain is DTGVSQNPRHKITKRGQNVTFRCDPISEHNRLYWYRQTLGQGPEFLTYFQNEAQLEKSRLLSDRFSAERPKGSFSTLEIQRTEQGDSAMYLCASSLRLAGDNEQFFGPGTRLTVL.

This sequence joins TRBV6-1 and TRBJ2-5; the TCRdb call, TRBD1, lacks DNA for checking. There are 12 residues in the CDR3. Germline V lookup: CDR1 MNHNS, CDR2 SASEGT. The CDR3 is CASNPDSKVRYF.

The V and J genes are TRBV20-1 and TRBJ1-6. The germline V gene encodes CDR1 DFQATT and CDR2 SNEGSKA (reference sequence). This CDR3 region has 15 residues. CDR3 sequence: CSASYKGVYNSPLHF.

The chain links TRBV5-1 to TRBJ1-3. The CDR3 has 13 amino acids. Germline V gene data show CDR1 as SGHRS and CDR2 as YFSETQ. Here the CDR3 reads CASAAGEGNTIYF.